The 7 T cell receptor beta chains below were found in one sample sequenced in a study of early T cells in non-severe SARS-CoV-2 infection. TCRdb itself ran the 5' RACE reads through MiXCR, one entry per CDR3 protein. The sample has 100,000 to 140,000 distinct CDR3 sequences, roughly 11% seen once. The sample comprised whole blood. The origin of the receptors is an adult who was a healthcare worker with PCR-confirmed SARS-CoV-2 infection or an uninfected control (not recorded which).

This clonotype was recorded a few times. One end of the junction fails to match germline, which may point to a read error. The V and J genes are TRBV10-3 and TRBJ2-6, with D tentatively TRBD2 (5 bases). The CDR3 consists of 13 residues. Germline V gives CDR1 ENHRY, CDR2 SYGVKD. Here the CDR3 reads CAIISNEGNVLIF. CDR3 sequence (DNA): TGTGCCATCATCTCTAATGAGGGCAACGTCCTGATTTTC.

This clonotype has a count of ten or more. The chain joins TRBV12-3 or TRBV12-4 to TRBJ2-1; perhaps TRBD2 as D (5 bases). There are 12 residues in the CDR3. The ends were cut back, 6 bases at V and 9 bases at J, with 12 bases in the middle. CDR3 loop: CASSSTTSEQFF. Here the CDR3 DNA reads TGTGCCAGCAGCTCGACTACCTCTGAGCAGTTCTTC.

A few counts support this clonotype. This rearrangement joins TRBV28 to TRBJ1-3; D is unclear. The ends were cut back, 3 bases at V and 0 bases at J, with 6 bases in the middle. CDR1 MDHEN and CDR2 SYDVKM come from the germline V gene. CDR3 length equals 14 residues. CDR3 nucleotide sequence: TGTGCCAGCAGTTTCGACTCCTCTGGAAACACCATATATTTT. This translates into CASSFDSSGNTIYF.

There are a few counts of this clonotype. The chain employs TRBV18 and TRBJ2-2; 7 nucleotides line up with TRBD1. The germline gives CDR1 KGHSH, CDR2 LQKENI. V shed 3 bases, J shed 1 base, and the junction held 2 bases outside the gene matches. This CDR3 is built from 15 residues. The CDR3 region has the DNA TGTGCCAGCTCACCGGGACAGCAGAACACCGGGGAGCTGTTTTTT. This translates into CASSPGQQNTGELFF.

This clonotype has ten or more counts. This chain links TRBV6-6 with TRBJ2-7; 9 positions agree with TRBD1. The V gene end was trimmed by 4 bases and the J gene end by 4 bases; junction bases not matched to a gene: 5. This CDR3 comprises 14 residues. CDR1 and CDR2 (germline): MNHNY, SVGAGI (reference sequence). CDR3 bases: TGTGCCAGCAGTTCGTCCGGGACAGGGTACGAGCAGTACTTC. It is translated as CASSSSGTGYEQYF.

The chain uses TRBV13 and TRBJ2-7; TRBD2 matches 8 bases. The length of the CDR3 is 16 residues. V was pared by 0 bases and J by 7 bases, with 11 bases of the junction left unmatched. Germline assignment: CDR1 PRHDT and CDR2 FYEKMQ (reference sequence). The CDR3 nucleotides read TGTGCCAGCAGCTTAGGCCCCGGGACTAGTTCTAGGGAGCAGTACTTC. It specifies CASSLGPGTSSREQYF.

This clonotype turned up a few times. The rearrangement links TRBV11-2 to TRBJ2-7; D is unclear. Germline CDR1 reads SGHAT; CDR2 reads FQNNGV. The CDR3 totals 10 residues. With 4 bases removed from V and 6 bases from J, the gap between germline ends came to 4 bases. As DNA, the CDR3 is TGTGCCAGCAGCTCGTCCGAGCAGTACTTC. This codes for CASSSSEQYF.